This TCR beta chain was found in a study of blood T cell repertoires in COVID-19. Method: immunoSEQ multiplex PCR; TCRdb's copy keeps in-frame clones and lacks some. The sample includes 300,000 or so clones, around 86% of them seen just once. Trimming left V 1 base short and J 7 bases short, with 10 bases between. Germline CDR1 is ENHRY and CDR2 is SYGVKD. This CDR3 has 13 residues. Sequenced sample: peripheral blood. The sequence came from a woman aged 40 to 55 who had recovered from COVID-19. The J gene is TRBJ1-1, the V gene TRBV10-3; D perhaps matches TRBD1 (6 bases). The CDR3 DNA reads TGTGCCATCAGTGAGTTCCAACAGGGTGAAGCTTTCTTT. Protein product: CAISEFQQGEAFF.